The text below deals with one T cell receptor (beta chain). This record belongs to a study of cytotoxic CD8 clonotypes in ibrutinib-treated CLL. V lost 3 bases to trimming and J lost 5 bases, with 12 bases between them. CDR3 length: 13 amino acids. CDR1 is SGDLS, CDR2 YYNGEE, per germline. Some clones are missing from TCRdb's copy, which holds only in-frame ones; the method was immunoSEQ multiplex PCR. The profile covers a few hundred thousand clones, with 60% to 75% appearing a single time and approximately 15% taken by the ten largest. The specimen comprised PBMCs, sampled after 24 months of ibrutinib treatment. The chain uses TRBV9 and TRBJ2-7; weak D call: TRBD1 (6 bases). The receptor comes from a human donor with chronic lymphocytic leukemia. The CDR3 nucleotides are TGTGCCAGCAGCGCGACAGGAAGTCACGAGCAGTACTTC. It encodes CASSATGSHEQYF. The whole variable domain, remainder taken from reference TRBV9 and TRBJ2-7, is DSGVTQTPKHLITATGQRVTLRCSPRSGDLSVYWYQQSLDQGLQFLIQYYNGEERAKGNILERFSAQQFPDLHSELNLSSLELGDSALYFCASSATGSHEQYFGPGTRLTVT.